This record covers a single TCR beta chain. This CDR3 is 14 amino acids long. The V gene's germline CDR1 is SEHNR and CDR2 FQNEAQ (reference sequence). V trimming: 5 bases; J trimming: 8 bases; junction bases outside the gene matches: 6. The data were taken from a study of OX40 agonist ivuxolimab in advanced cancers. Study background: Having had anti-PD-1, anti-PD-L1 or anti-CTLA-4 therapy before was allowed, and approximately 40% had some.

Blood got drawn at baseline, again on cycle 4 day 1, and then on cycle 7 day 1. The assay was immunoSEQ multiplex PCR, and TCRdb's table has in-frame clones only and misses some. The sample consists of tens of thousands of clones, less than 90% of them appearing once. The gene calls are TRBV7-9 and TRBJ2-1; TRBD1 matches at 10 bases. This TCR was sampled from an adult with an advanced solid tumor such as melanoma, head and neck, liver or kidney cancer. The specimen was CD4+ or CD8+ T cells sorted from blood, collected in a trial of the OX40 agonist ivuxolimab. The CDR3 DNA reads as TGTGCCAGCAGCCGACAGGGGGCGCAGGATGAGCAGTTCTTC. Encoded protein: CASSRQGAQDEQFF.